The present entry profiles one TCR gamma chain with its context. The antigen remains unidentified. TCRdb assigns this DNA the protein of a much larger clone, which departs from its translation at residue 6; this likely reflects a read error, and the protein shown comes from translating the DNA. These data come from a study of γδ T cells in repeated Plasmodium falciparum infection. Study in general: Donors were malaria-exposed Malian children or age- and gender-matched Australian children. General observations from the study: Vgamma9/Vdelta2+ T cells showed a stable polyclonal repertoire with shared TCRgamma sequences. Vdelta2-negative gammadelta repertoires appeared less diverse and less shared in Malian than Australian children.

CDR1 is VENAVY, CDR2 YDSYNSRV, per germline. J gave up 11 bases and V 3 bases, and 16 bases lay outside the gene matches. This CDR3 spans 14 amino acids. Vgamma9/Vdelta2+ and Vdelta2-negative gammadelta T cells were flow-sorted from PBMC for bulk sequencing. TRG and TRD sequences were obtained from every sorted gammadelta sample. TCRdb reran clone calling via CATT on the multiplex PCR reads. In the table there are approximately 26,000 gamma-chain clones, 2.5% to 3.5% of which are singletons. The sequenced material came from gamma-delta T cells from blood. The V and J genes are TRGV8 and TRGJ1 or TRGJ2. This sequence originates from a pool of human donors (malaria-infected and uninfected, not separated). The CDR3 loop reads CATWDGWNKGEKLF. CDR3 DNA: TGTGCCACCTGGGATGGCTGGAATAAGGGTGAGAAACTCTTT.